The clone carrying this TCR beta chain has a handful of counts. In the original processing: Scientists estimated how many nucleated cells there were by amplifying reference gene primers. TCRdb's copy holds only in-frame clones and misses some; the assay was immunoSEQ multiplex PCR. That table supplies the V and J calls and clone size; D and trimming were determined from the DNA. The repertoire holds under 300,000 clones, with roughly 86% as singletons. The sample originates from a study of blood T cell repertoires in COVID-19. Germline loops: CDR1 MNHEY, CDR2 SVGAGI. This CDR3 region has 15 residues. The ends were cut back, 5 bases at V and 0 bases at J, with 11 bases in the middle.

This receptor was identified in an elderly man with acute or convalescent COVID-19. This chain joins TRBV6-5 and TRBJ1-5, with D tentatively TRBD1 (5 bases). Material: peripheral blood. The CDR3 bases are TGTGCCAGCAGTAAGACAGAATATAGCAATCAGCCCCAGCATTTT. This gives the protein CASSKTEYSNQPQHF.